What follows are 17 T cell receptor beta chains derived from one specimen sequenced in a study of cytomegalovirus exposure and HLA in healthy donors. Researchers ran the PCR with 60 Vbeta and 13 Jbeta primers. TCRdb's table, derived via immunoSEQ multiplex PCR, lists solely in-frame clones and lacks some. The data show 150,000 to 200,000 clones, approximately 86% seen once. The sample comprised PBMCs. The origin of the receptors is a woman aged 18-35 years in good health and CMV-seronegative.

In this sample, this clone turned up once. J is TRBJ1-2 and V is TRBV11-2, with D perhaps TRBD1 (5 bases). V lost 0 bases to trimming and J lost 8 bases, with 16 bases between them. Germline V gene lookup returns CDR1 SGHAT and CDR2 FQNNGV. The CDR3 is made up of 15 amino acids. The CDR3 sequence: CASSLDLSWQGGYTF. CDR3 DNA: TGTGCCAGCAGCTTAGATCTGTCCTGGCAGGGCGGCTACACCTTC. Complete variable domain (other parts from reference TRBV11-2 and TRBJ1-2): EAGVAQSPRYKIIEKRQSVAFWCNPISGHATLYWYQQILGQGPKLLIQFQNNGVVDDSQLPKDRFSAERLKGVDSTLKIQPAKLEDSAVYLCASSLDLSWQGGYTFGSGTRLTVV.

This chain joins TRBV14 and TRBJ1-6; no definite D call. Germline values: CDR1 SGHDN, CDR2 FVKESK. The CDR3 totals 15 residues. V was clipped by 1 base and J by 3 bases, with 7 bases between them. As DNA, the CDR3 is TGTGCCAGCAGCCAAGGAGTATACTATAATTCACCCCTCCACTTT. Its translation: CASSQGVYYNSPLHF.

This clone was seen a handful of times. The chain combines TRBV19 with TRBJ2-7; no clear D gene. CDR3 length: 13 residues. Trimming cost V 5 bases and J 3 bases, with 11 bases left between them. CDR1 LNHDA and CDR2 SQIVND come from the germline V gene (reference sequence). The CDR3 region has the DNA TGTGCCAGTAGTTTACGACGCGGCTACGAGCAGTACTTC. The encoded protein is CASSLRRGYEQYF.

The chain has TRBV27 and TRBJ1-2; 9 bases match TRBD1. V shed 5 bases, J shed 2 bases, and the junction held 6 bases outside the gene matches. Germline assignment: CDR1 MNHEY and CDR2 SMNVEV (reference sequence). CDR3 length: 15 residues. This CDR3 reads CASSPWDRENYGYTF. CDR3 bases: TGTGCCAGCAGTCCCTGGGACAGGGAGAACTATGGCTACACCTTC.

The V and J genes are TRBV6-1 and TRBJ2-6; 7 positions match TRBD1. CDR3 length: 15 residues. V lost 2 bases and J lost 2; bases outside the gene matches: 0. In germline, CDR1 is MNHNS, CDR2 SASEGT. CDR3 in DNA: TGTGCCAGCAGTGAACAGGGGGCTGGGGCCAACGTCCTGACTTTC. Its translation is CASSEQGAGANVLTF.

About this clone itself: The same CDR3 also results from other DNA sequences found in this sample. The gene calls are TRBV4-2 and TRBJ1-6; tentative D call: TRBD1 (6 bases). The length of the CDR3 is 16 residues. V lost 0 bases, J lost 2 bases, and 8 bases lay in between. Germline V gene lookup returns CDR1 LGHNA and CDR2 YNFKEQ. This CDR3 is CASSQDPGAYNSPLHF. Written as DNA, the CDR3 is TGTGCCAGCAGCCAAGACCCAGGGGCCTATAATTCACCCCTCCACTTT.

This clone has a single count. The chain joins TRBV4-1 to TRBJ2-3; D may be TRBD2 (5 bases). This CDR3 spans 16 amino acids. Germline V gene data show CDR1 as MGHRA and CDR2 as YSYEKL. V was trimmed by 1 base and J by 2 bases, leaving 13 bases between them. The chain's CDR3 is CASSQGETTLTDTQYF. CDR3 coding DNA: TGCGCCAGCAGCCAAGGGGAGACCACCCTCACAGATACGCAGTATTTT.

This clone showed up just once. This chain uses TRBV10-3 with TRBJ2-5, with D possibly matching TRBD2 (6 bases). Germline V gene data show CDR1 as ENHRY and CDR2 as SYGVKD. The CDR3 extends over 14 amino acids. Trimming pared 4 bases from V and 5 bases from J, leaving 14 bases between. CDR3 sequence reads: CAISGNPRGETQYF. CDR3 coding DNA: TGTGCCATCAGTGGTAACCCGCGGGGCGAGACCCAGTACTTC.

This clone was counted a few times. This chain links TRBV7-9 with TRBJ2-4; D not resolved. The V gene lost 1 base and the J gene lost 6 bases, with 10 bases spanning the gap. Looked up from germline, CDR1 is SEHNR and CDR2 is FQNEAQ (reference sequence). The CDR3 is 14 residues long. CDR3 loop: CASSLDRVLNIQYF. The CDR3 DNA sequence: TGTGCCAGCAGCTTAGACCGGGTATTAAACATTCAGTACTTC.

The genes are TRBV5-1 and TRBJ2-5; 13 positions agree with TRBD2. Germline V lookup: CDR1 SGHRS, CDR2 YFSETQ. The CDR3 extends over 15 amino acids. J was trimmed by 5 bases and V by 2 bases; bases with no gene match: 3. This CDR3 is CASSLLAGGHETQYF. The CDR3 nucleotides are TGCGCCAGCAGCTTACTAGCGGGGGGGCACGAGACCCAGTACTTC.

The rearrangement links TRBV27 to TRBJ2-7; D is perhaps TRBD1 (5 bases). From germline, CDR1 is MNHEY and CDR2 SMNVEV (reference sequence). V lost 2 bases and J lost 2, with 13 bases in between. CDR3 size: 15 residues. CDR3 in amino acids: CASSLGATSTYEQYF. CDR3 coding DNA: TGTGCCAGCAGTTTAGGGGCGACATCTACCTACGAGCAGTACTTC.

This chain uses TRBV29-1 with TRBJ2-2; weak D call: TRBD1 (6 bases). Germline-derived CDR1 and CDR2 are SQVTM and ANQGSEA. The V end lost 3 bases, the J end lost 4 bases, and 12 bases lay between the germline ends. This CDR3 contains 14 residues. The CDR3 region has the DNA TGCAGCGTTGATTGGGGGACACCCACCGGGGAGCTGTTTTTT. Residues: CSVDWGTPTGELFF.

This chain connects TRBV27 to TRBJ2-3; TRBD2 is a possible D gene (5 bases). Trimming shortened V by 8 bases and J by 0 bases, and 18 bases separated the two germline ends. CDR1 and CDR2 from the germline V gene are MNHEY and SMNVEV (reference sequence). CDR3 length equals 16 residues. CDR3 sequence (DNA): TGTGCCAGCCATCCGTATGCGGGTACTAGCACAGATACGCAGTATTTT. Translation: CASHPYAGTSTDTQYF.

As DNA, the CDR3 is TGTGCCAGCGTAAATGCGGGCCTCGACTATGGCTACACCTTC. It encodes CASVNAGLDYGYTF. This chain joins TRBV28 and TRBJ1-2; D ambiguous. Trimming removed 8 bases at V and 3 bases at J, with 16 bases between. The CDR3 runs 14 residues. Germline V gene data show CDR1 as MDHEN and CDR2 as SYDVKM.

The chain couples TRBV10-2 to TRBJ1-2; D is unclear. Germline V gene data show CDR1 as WSHSY and CDR2 as SAAADI. V was shortened by 2 bases and J by 4 bases, with 8 bases between the two germline ends. This CDR3 contains 13 residues. CDR3 region: CASSEGKPYGYTF. The CDR3 nucleotides read TGCGCCAGCAGTGAGGGCAAACCCTATGGCTACACCTTC.

This chain links TRBV21-1 with TRBJ1-5. TRBV21-1 is labeled a pseudogene. The CDR3 covers 15 residues. CDR3 coding DNA: TGTGCCAGCAGCAAAGACGGCGCGGCCCATCAGCCCCAGCATTTT. Translation: CASSKDGAAHQPQHF.

CDR3 in DNA: TGTGCCCGCCAAGACCGGGGACAGGGAGCTGGAAACACCATATATTTT. It is translated as CARQDRGQGAGNTIYF. The chain couples TRBV2 to TRBJ1-3, with 9 bases identical to TRBD1. Germline V gene lookup returns CDR1 SNHLY and CDR2 FYNNEI. This CDR3 comprises 16 residues. V shed 11 bases and J 2 bases; nucleotides not matched to a gene: 13.